The rows below give T cell receptor beta chains drawn from one sample of a study of graft-versus-host responses after intestinal transplantation. These TCRs are of unknown antigen specificity. Sequencing was performed with immunoSEQ multiplex PCR; in TCRdb, only in-frame clones are kept and a portion is missing. This table has roughly 75,000 clones, 91% appearing once. The specimen was unstimulated CD4+ T cells sorted from spleen or lymph node cells, collected before intestinal transplant. The source of these receptors is a human donor who received an intestinal transplant. The conserved cysteine and the conserved F or W are not part of the CDR3 here. D genes are given only for firm matches. Clone sizes are given selectively: once, few, many, or a class where the clone is expanded.

j_gene | abundance | d_gene | v_gene | CDR3aa
TRBJ1-4 | few | NA | TRBV5-8 | ASSLAGKLF
TRBJ2-1 | NA | TRBD2 | TRBV5-1 | ASSSVGTSGYNEQF
TRBJ1-4 | NA | TRBD1 | TRBV30 | AWGDRGHEKLF
TRBJ2-3 | NA | NA | TRBV7-2 | ASSLGGWRGTGTTDTQY
TRBJ2-3 | NA | TRBD2 | TRBV6-5 | ASSWGLATDTQY
TRBJ2-7 | NA | NA | TRBV7-9 | ASSLVRVENYEQY
TRBJ1-4 | few | NA | TRBV5-1 | ASSLAGQSEKLF
TRBJ1-1 | once | NA | TRBV4-1 | ASSQDQGRTEAF
TRBJ1-1 | NA | NA | TRBV4-1 | ASSRGRGAF
TRBJ2-3 | once | TRBD1 | TRBV5-6 | ASSLRTGGADTQY
TRBJ1-3 | NA | NA | TRBV25-1 | ASSEPMLSGSGNTIY
TRBJ2-2 | NA | TRBD1 | TRBV7-2 | ASSQGQGANTGELF
TRBJ2-3 | NA | TRBD2 | TRBV5-1 | ASSFRTSGGKDTQY
TRBJ1-2 | NA | NA | TRBV29-1 | SVEGTSNAYGYT
TRBJ2-3 | NA | TRBD2 | TRBV6-5 | ASSYSMGGPTDTQY
TRBJ1-5 | NA | NA | TRBV2 | ASSVDRNQPQH
TRBJ1-1 | NA | NA | TRBV6-5 | ASSYSPYRANTEAF
TRBJ1-1 | few | NA | TRBV19 | ASSIRDSPLAF
TRBJ1-6 | NA | TRBD1 | TRBV9 | ASSPADRSNSPLH
TRBJ1-5 | NA | NA | TRBV7-9 | ASSLGDSSNQPQH
TRBJ1-5 | once | NA | TRBV11-2 | ASSFGGANQPQH
TRBJ2-7 | NA | NA | TRBV10-1 | ASSESGRAYEQY
TRBJ1-1 | NA | TRBD1 | TRBV4-3 | ASSQDPGQGLAADKNTEAF
TRBJ2-7 | NA | NA | TRBV7-2 | ASSLRAGASYEQY
TRBJ2-1 | NA | TRBD2 | TRBV30 | AWSPLGGGVNEQF
TRBJ2-3 | NA | NA | TRBV29-1 | SVEQGTDTQY
TRBJ1-1 | NA | TRBD1 | TRBV29-1 | SLRTGENTEAF
TRBJ1-5 | NA | NA | TRBV7-2 | ASSLRGSQPQH
TRBJ2-1 | NA | TRBD1 | TRBV5-1 | ASTPRTGISYNEQF
TRBJ1-2 | NA | NA | TRBV30 | AWSVLADYGYT
TRBJ1-5 | NA | NA | TRBV10-3 | AISESAGPDQPQH
TRBJ2-7 | NA | TRBD1 | TRBV10-3 | ATRTGDSYEQY
TRBJ1-1 | NA | NA | TRBV7-2 | ASSFRGGFNTEAF
TRBJ1-1 | NA | NA | TRBV30 | AWSVEAYGQLNTEAF
TRBJ2-3 | NA | NA | TRBV2 | ASNQRKATDTQY
TRBJ1-6 | NA | NA | TRBV2 | ASSEGPGGDSPLH
TRBJ2-1 | NA | TRBD1 | TRBV19 | ASSTGTGGYNEQF
TRBJ2-5 | NA | NA | TRBV6-5 | ASSYSTGKQETQY
TRBJ1-1 | few | NA | TRBV19 | ASSQGRGTEAF
TRBJ1-5 | NA | TRBD1 | TRBV7-2 | ASSLWTGSDQPQH
TRBJ1-2 | NA | NA | TRBV6-1 | ASSEASTAPYGYT
TRBJ2-1 | NA | TRBD2 | TRBV19 | ASSPRSGGTYNEQF
TRBJ1-2 | NA | TRBD1 | TRBV30 | AWSFSGQGYYGYT
TRBJ1-4 | NA | NA | TRBV7-2 | ASSPRVGALEKLF
TRBJ1-1 | few | NA | TRBV5-8 | ASSFRGTEAF